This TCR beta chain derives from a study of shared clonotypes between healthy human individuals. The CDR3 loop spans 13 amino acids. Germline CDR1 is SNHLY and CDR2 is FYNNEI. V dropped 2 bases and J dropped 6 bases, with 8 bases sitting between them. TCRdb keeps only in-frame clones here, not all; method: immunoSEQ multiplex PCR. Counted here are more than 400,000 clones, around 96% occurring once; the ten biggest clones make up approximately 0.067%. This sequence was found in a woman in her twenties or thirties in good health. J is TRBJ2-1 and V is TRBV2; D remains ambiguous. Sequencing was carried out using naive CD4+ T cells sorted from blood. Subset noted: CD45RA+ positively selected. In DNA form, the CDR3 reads TGTGCCAGCAGTGAACGCCGAACCAATGAGCAGTTCTTC. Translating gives CASSERRTNEQFF.